These 27 T cell receptor beta chains originate from one sample sequenced in a study of cytomegalovirus exposure and HLA in healthy donors. This PCR relied on a set of 60 Vbeta primers and 13 Jbeta primers. Using immunoSEQ multiplex PCR, the repertoire was profiled, and TCRdb retains in-frame clones only, with some absent. The repertoire includes over 150,000 clones, approximately 80% of them detected once, and over 3% sits in the top ten. Sequencing input: PBMCs. The receptors here all came from a woman between 50 and 59 years old in good health and CMV-seropositive.

The J gene is TRBJ2-7, the V gene TRBV6-5, with a weak D call TRBD2 (5 bases). Germline CDR1 and CDR2: MNHEY and SVGAGI. V shed 0 bases and J shed 6 bases, with 15 bases lying between them. CDR3 size: 15 residues. The CDR3 here is CASSYSRRRIIEQYF. In DNA form, the CDR3 reads TGTGCCAGCAGTTACTCACGGCGGAGGATAATCGAGCAGTACTTC.

The rearrangement uses TRBV6-1 and TRBJ1-2, with D possibly matching TRBD1 (5 bases). Germline-derived CDR1 and CDR2 are MNHNS and SASEGT. V lost 8 bases and J lost 1, with 14 bases in between. CDR3 size: 14 residues. DNA of the CDR3: TGTGCCAGCTGGTCAGGACAATTTAACTATGGCTACACCTTC. As protein: CASWSGQFNYGYTF.

This clone was seen repeatedly, ten times or more. V usage is TRBV6-5 and J usage is TRBJ1-1; 7 bases map to TRBD1. The CDR3 covers 15 residues. The V gene end was trimmed by 7 bases and the J gene end by 0 bases; junction bases not matched to a gene: 8. Per germline, CDR1 MNHEY and CDR2 SVGAGI. The CDR3 region has the DNA TGTGCCAGCACCAAACAGGGGCGACTGAACACTGAAGCTTTCTTT. Protein: CASTKQGRLNTEAFF.

This clone has more than one count but fewer than ten. V and J are TRBV2 and TRBJ2-5; tentative D call: TRBD1 (6 bases). V was pared by 3 bases and J by 2 bases, with 7 bases between. This CDR3 spans 13 amino acids. In germline, CDR1 is SNHLY, CDR2 FYNNEI. CDR3 region: CASSDRGQETQYF. CDR3 DNA: TGTGCCAGCAGTGACAGGGGTCAAGAGACCCAGTACTTC.

The chain joins TRBV9 to TRBJ2-5; 9 nucleotides agree with TRBD2. The trim removed 2 bases at V and 4 bases at J, leaving 6 bases unmatched. The germline gives CDR1 SGDLS, CDR2 YYNGEE. There are 15 residues in the CDR3. CDR3 coding DNA: TGTGCCAGCAGCGTGACTAGCGGAGTCGCAGAGACCCAGTACTTC. Translation: CASSVTSGVAETQYF.

In DNA form, the CDR3 reads TGTGCCAGCAGCTTAGGCCAGCGGGGTTACAATGAGCAGTTCTTC. Its translation: CASSLGQRGYNEQFF. J is TRBJ2-1 and V is TRBV13, with 7 bases identical to TRBD2. The CDR3 has 15 residues. CDR1 and CDR2 from the germline V gene are PRHDT and FYEKMQ (reference sequence). J lost 4 bases, V lost 0 bases, and 3 bases had no gene match. The full variable domain, completed using reference TRBV13 and TRBJ2-1, is AAGVIQSPRHLIKEKRETATLKCYPIPRHDTVYWYQQGPGQDPQFLISFYEKMQSDKGSIPDRFSAQQFSDYHSELNMSSLELGDSALYFCASSLGQRGYNEQFFGPGTRLTVL.

The V call is TRBV30, the J call TRBJ1-2; unclear D gene. Trimming left V 8 bases short and J 2 bases short, with 18 bases between. Germline assignment: CDR1 GTSNPN and CDR2 SVGIG (reference sequence). The CDR3 runs 14 residues. CDR3 sequence: CAARSPGMNYGYTF. The CDR3 DNA sequence: TGTGCCGCAAGATCCCCCGGGATGAACTATGGCTACACCTTC.

V usage is TRBV30 and J usage is TRBJ1-1, with 9 bases that match TRBD1. The CDR3 is 14 amino acids. V lost 1 base to trimming and J lost 3 bases; unmatched junction nucleotides: 3. CDR1 GTSNPN and CDR2 SVGIG come from the germline V gene (reference sequence). CDR3 region: CAWSAGTGYTEAFF. The CDR3 DNA reads as TGTGCCTGGAGTGCCGGGACAGGGTACACTGAAGCTTTCTTT.

The rearrangement joins TRBV5-1 to TRBJ2-2; 7 bases are shared with TRBD1. V lost 4 bases, J lost 2 bases, and 11 bases stayed unmatched. The CDR3 has 17 amino acids. Germline-derived CDR1 and CDR2 are SGHRS and YFSETQ. The CDR3 is CASSDGTAAPNTGELFF. CDR3 coding DNA: TGCGCCAGCAGCGACGGGACAGCAGCTCCCAACACCGGGGAGCTGTTTTTT.

CDR3 residues: CASSETSENEQFF. In DNA form, the CDR3 reads TGTGCCAGCAGCGAGACTAGCGAGAATGAGCAGTTCTTC. The V gene is TRBV27, the J gene TRBJ2-1; 8 bases fit TRBD2. V dropped 6 bases and J dropped 7; count of bases not matched to a gene: 5. The CDR3 covers 13 residues. Germline V gene lookup returns CDR1 MNHEY and CDR2 SMNVEV (reference sequence).

The chain has TRBV2 and TRBJ2-3; D is possibly TRBD2 (5 bases). The CDR3 has 14 amino acids. Germline-derived CDR1 and CDR2 are SNHLY and FYNNEI. Trimming stripped 4 bases from V and 1 base from J, with 9 bases between. CDR3 sequence reads: CASSVGSGTDTQYF. CDR3 coding DNA: TGTGCCAGCAGTGTAGGTAGCGGCACAGATACGCAGTATTTT. Full variable domain (outside the CDR3, taken from reference TRBV2 and TRBJ2-3): EPEVTQTPSHQVTQMGQEVILRCVPISNHLYFYWYRQILGQKVEFLVSFYNNEISEKSEIFDDQFSVERPDGSNFTLKIRSTKLEDSAMYFCASSVGSGTDTQYFGPGTRLTVL.

This sequence joins TRBV5-1 and TRBJ1-3; maybe TRBD1 (5 bases). The CDR3 covers 15 residues. Germline V gives CDR1 SGHRS, CDR2 YFSETQ. Trimming left V 2 bases short and J 4 bases short, with 13 bases between. The CDR3 DNA is TGCGCCAGCAGCTTATGGCAGGGCGAAGGAAACACCATATATTTT. The encoded protein is CASSLWQGEGNTIYF.

This clone was detected only once. The chain has TRBV5-1 and TRBJ2-6; weak D call: TRBD1 (6 bases). There are 17 residues in the CDR3. Trimming stripped 3 bases from V and 1 base from J, with 14 bases between. Germline CDR1 and CDR2: SGHRS and YFSETQ. CDR3 residues: CASSWDTGRSGANVLTF. The CDR3 region has the DNA TGCGCCAGCAGCTGGGACACGGGACGTTCTGGGGCCAACGTCCTGACTTTC.

This clone appeared once. The chain recombines TRBV5-1 with TRBJ2-7, with 8 positions matching TRBD1. This CDR3 is built from 13 residues. Germline trimming cut 4 bases from V and 5 bases from J; bases unmatched to any gene: 5. CDR1 is SGHRS and CDR2 is YFSETQ in the germline V gene. The CDR3 reads CASSVTGENEQYF. DNA of the CDR3: TGCGCCAGCAGCGTGACAGGGGAGAACGAGCAGTACTTC.

The chain has TRBV28 and TRBJ1-6; 7 nucleotides align to TRBD1. The ends lost 5 bases at V and 12 bases at J; junction bases unmatched: 10. This CDR3 is built from 14 residues. Germline V gives CDR1 MDHEN, CDR2 SYDVKM. The CDR3 DNA reads TGTGCCAGCAGTCCGACAGGGACTTATCGACCCCTCCACTTT. It translates to CASSPTGTYRPLHF. Based on the CDR3 plus reference TRBV28 and TRBJ1-6, the full variable domain is DVKVTQSSRYLVKRTGEKVFLECVQDMDHENMFWYRQDPGLGLRLIYFSYDVKMKEKGDIPEGYSVSREKKERFSLILESASTNQTSMYLCASSPTGTYRPLHFGNGTRLTVT.

The genes are TRBV5-1 and TRBJ1-2; 11 nucleotides agree with TRBD1. V lost 0 bases and J lost 3; bases outside the gene matches: 4. The germline V gene encodes CDR1 SGHRS and CDR2 YFSETQ. The CDR3 is 16 amino acids. The CDR3 DNA sequence: TGCGCCAGCAGCTTGGGGACAGGGGGCCTCTACTATGGCTACACCTTC. Translating gives CASSLGTGGLYYGYTF.

A single count supports this clone. The V call is TRBV7-9, the J call TRBJ1-4; 9 positions match TRBD1. The CDR3 runs 16 residues. The germline CDR1 and CDR2 sequences are SEHNR and FQNEAQ (reference sequence). After removal of 5 bases from V and 4 bases from J, the junction contained 8 bases not matched to a gene. The CDR3 protein is CASSEQGAGVNEKLFF. The CDR3 bases are TGTGCCAGCAGCGAACAGGGGGCTGGAGTTAATGAAAAACTGTTTTTT. Variable domain in full (rest from reference TRBV7-9 and TRBJ1-4): DTGVSQNPRHKITKRGQNVTFRCDPISEHNRLYWYRQTLGQGPEFLTYFQNEAQLEKSRLLSDRFSAERPKGSFSTLEIQRTEQGDSAMYLCASSEQGAGVNEKLFFGSGTQLSVL.

This clone was found once. The V gene is TRBV7-2, the J gene TRBJ2-1; D ambiguous. Germline lookup yields CDR1 SGHTA and CDR2 FQGNSA. V was cut by 5 bases and J by 13 bases, with 15 bases left in between. The CDR3 runs 12 residues. The CDR3 DNA reads as TGTGCCAGCAGCCCAGCAGGTGGTATACAGTTCTTC. This gives the protein CASSPAGGIQFF.

V and J are TRBV11-2 and TRBJ2-1; 12 positions match TRBD2. V lost 2 bases, J lost 9 bases, and 2 bases stayed unmatched. The CDR3 consists of 14 residues. The germline CDR1 and CDR2 sequences are SGHAT and FQNNGV. The CDR3 DNA reads TGTGCCAGCAGCTTATTACTAGCGGGAGGTGAGCAGTTCTTC. Translating gives CASSLLLAGGEQFF.

The V call is TRBV10-1, the J call TRBJ2-5, with TRBD2 identical over 15 bases. The CDR3 sequence is 21 residues long. CDR1 is WNHNN and CDR2 is SYGVQD in the germline V gene (reference sequence). With 2 bases clipped from V and 4 bases from J, the junction kept 17 bases outside the gene matches. The CDR3 region has the DNA TGCGCCAGCAGTGAGCGGACTAGCGGGAGGGCCAACCTGGCCGAGAGAGAGACCCAGTACTTC. Translating it yields CASSERTSGRANLAERETQYF.

The chain is built from TRBV7-3 and TRBJ1-2; D perhaps matches TRBD1 (6 bases). Trimming removed 2 bases from V and 5 bases from J, with 15 bases in between. CDR1 and CDR2 (germline): SGHTA, FQGTGA. The CDR3 covers 15 residues. CDR3 loop: CASSLLGQGRYGYTF. The CDR3 nucleotides read TGTGCCAGCAGCTTACTCGGCCAGGGGCGGTATGGCTACACCTTC.

This chain joins TRBV29-1 and TRBJ1-2; D gene unclear. Trimming shortened V by 6 bases and J by 4 bases, and 12 bases separated the two germline ends. Germline V gene sequence: CDR1 SQVTM, CDR2 ANQGSEA. This CDR3 is built from 12 residues. CDR3 protein: CSVEERIYGYTF. As DNA, the CDR3 is TGCAGCGTCGAGGAGCGGATCTATGGCTACACCTTC. Full variable domain (missing parts from reference TRBV29-1 and TRBJ1-2): SAVISQKPSRDICQRGTSLTIQCQVDSQVTMMFWYRQQPGQSLTLIATANQGSEATYESGFVIDKFPISRPNLTFSTLTVSNMSPEDSSIYLCSVEERIYGYTFGSGTRLTVV.

The chain has TRBV6-1 and TRBJ1-3, with TRBD1 matching over 7 bases. Looked up from germline, CDR1 is MNHNS and CDR2 is SASEGT. The CDR3 runs 14 residues. The ends lost 8 bases at V and 2 bases at J; junction bases unmatched: 6. In DNA, the CDR3 is TGTGCCAGCCGGGGACAGACGGCTGGAAACACCATATATTTT. Its translation: CASRGQTAGNTIYF.

The chain employs TRBV7-6 and TRBJ2-3, with D tentatively TRBD1 (6 bases). V lost 0 bases to trimming and J lost 1 base, with 8 bases between them. Germline CDR1 SGHVS, CDR2 FNYEAQ. This CDR3 has 15 residues. CDR3 nucleotide sequence: TGTGCCAGCAGCTTAGCTGGGGGCCGCACAGATACGCAGTATTTT. Amino acid sequence: CASSLAGGRTDTQYF.

The chain's CDR3 is CASSLGGQNTGELFF. Written as DNA, the CDR3 is TGCGCCAGCAGCCTTGGCGGACAGAACACCGGGGAGCTGTTTTTT. The rearrangement joins TRBV5-1 to TRBJ2-2; possibly TRBD1 for D (5 bases). The CDR3 is 15 amino acids. V lost 4 bases and J 1 base, leaving 11 bases between the germline ends. Germline CDR1 reads SGHRS; CDR2 reads YFSETQ.

The V and J genes are TRBV7-2 and TRBJ2-2; 7 nucleotides align to TRBD2. There are 15 residues in the CDR3. The junction had 6 bases not matched to a gene; V was cut back by 6 bases and J by 2 bases. CDR1 is SGHTA and CDR2 is FQGNSA in the germline V gene. CDR3 region: CASRLRGENTGELFF. As DNA, the CDR3 is TGTGCCAGCAGACTTCGGGGGGAAAACACCGGGGAGCTGTTTTTT.

The V call is TRBV7-2, the J call TRBJ2-5, with 10 positions matching TRBD2. Trimming removed 2 bases from V and 5 bases from J; junction bases left unmatched: 14. The germline gives CDR1 SGHTA, CDR2 FQGNSA. This CDR3 is 18 amino acids long. CDR3 residues: CASSLWIAGGHPGETQYF. In DNA form, the CDR3 reads TGTGCCAGCAGCTTATGGATAGCGGGAGGCCACCCGGGGGAGACCCAGTACTTC.